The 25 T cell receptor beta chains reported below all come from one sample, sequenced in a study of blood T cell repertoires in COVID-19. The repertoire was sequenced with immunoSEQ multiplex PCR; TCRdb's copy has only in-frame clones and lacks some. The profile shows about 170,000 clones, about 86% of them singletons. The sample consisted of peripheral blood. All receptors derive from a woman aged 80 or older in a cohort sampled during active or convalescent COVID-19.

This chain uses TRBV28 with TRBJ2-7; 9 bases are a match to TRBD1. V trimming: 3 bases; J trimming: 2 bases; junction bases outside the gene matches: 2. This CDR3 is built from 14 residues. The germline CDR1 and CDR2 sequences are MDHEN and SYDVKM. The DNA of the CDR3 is TGTGCCAGCAGTTTCGACAGGGGGGCCTACGAGCAGTACTTC. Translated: CASSFDRGAYEQYF.

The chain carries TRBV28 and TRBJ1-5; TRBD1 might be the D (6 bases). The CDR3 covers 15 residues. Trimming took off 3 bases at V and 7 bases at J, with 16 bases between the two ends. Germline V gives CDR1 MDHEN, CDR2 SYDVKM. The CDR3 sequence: CASSLAGDQGQPQHF. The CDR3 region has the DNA TGTGCCAGCAGTTTGGCAGGGGATCAGGGGCAGCCCCAGCATTTT.

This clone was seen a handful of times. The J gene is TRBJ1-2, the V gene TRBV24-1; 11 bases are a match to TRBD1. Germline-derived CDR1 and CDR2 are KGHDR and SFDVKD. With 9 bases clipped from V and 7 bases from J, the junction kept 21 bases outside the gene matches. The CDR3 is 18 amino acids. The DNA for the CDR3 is TGTGCCACCGCGATCGGGGGTCCTCCGGACAGGGGGCGGGTTGGCTACACCTTC. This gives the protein CATAIGGPPDRGRVGYTF.

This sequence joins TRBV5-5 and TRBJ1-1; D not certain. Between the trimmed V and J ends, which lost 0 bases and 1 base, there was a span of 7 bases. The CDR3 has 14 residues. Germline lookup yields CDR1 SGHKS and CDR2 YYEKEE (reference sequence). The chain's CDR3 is CASSLAHGNTEAFF. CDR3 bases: TGTGCCAGCAGCTTGGCGCACGGGAACACTGAAGCTTTCTTT.

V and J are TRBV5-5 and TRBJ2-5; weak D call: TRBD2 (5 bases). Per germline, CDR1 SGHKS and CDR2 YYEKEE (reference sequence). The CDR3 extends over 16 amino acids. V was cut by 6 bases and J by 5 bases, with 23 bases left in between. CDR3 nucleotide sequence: TGTGCCAGCACCTTTTGGGGAGAGGATTTCGTCGAGACCCAGTACTTC. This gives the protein CASTFWGEDFVETQYF.

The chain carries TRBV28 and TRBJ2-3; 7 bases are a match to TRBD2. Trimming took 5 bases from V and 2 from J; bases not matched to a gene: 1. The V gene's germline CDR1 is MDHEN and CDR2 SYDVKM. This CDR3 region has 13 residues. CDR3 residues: CASSRDYTDTQYF. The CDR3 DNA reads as TGTGCCAGCAGTCGGGACTACACAGATACGCAGTATTTT.

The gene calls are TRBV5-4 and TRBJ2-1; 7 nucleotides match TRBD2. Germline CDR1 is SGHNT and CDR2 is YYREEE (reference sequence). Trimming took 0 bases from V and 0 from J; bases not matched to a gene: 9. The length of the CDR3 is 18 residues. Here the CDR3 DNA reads TGTGCCAGCAGCTTGGTCGTTCTAGCGGCTATCTCCTACAATGAGCAGTTCTTC. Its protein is CASSLVVLAAISYNEQFF.

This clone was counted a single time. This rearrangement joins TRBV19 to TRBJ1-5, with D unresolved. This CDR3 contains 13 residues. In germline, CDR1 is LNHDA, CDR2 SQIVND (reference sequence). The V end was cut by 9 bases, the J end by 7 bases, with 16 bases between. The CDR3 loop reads CASLLRVGQPQHF. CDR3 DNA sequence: TGTGCCAGCCTATTGAGGGTCGGGCAGCCCCAGCATTTT.

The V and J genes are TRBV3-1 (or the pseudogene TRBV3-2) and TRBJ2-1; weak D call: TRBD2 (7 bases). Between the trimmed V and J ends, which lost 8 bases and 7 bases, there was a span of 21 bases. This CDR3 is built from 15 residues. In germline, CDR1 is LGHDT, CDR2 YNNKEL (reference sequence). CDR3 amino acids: CASGRGGAFLNEQFF. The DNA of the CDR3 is TGTGCCAGCGGGAGAGGGGGGGCCTTTTTGAATGAGCAGTTCTTC.

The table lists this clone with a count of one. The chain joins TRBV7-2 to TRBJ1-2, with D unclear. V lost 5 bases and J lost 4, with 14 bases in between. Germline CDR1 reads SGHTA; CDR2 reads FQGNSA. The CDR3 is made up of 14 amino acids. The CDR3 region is CASSPELRIYGYTF. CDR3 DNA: TGTGCCAGCAGCCCCGAACTACGAATCTATGGCTACACCTTC.

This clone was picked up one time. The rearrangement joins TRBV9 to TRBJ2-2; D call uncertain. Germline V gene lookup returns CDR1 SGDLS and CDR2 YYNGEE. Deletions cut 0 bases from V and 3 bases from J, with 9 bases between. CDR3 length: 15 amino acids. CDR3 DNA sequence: TGTGCCAGCAGCGTAGACAGCCCGGACACCGGGGAGCTGTTTTTT. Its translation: CASSVDSPDTGELFF.

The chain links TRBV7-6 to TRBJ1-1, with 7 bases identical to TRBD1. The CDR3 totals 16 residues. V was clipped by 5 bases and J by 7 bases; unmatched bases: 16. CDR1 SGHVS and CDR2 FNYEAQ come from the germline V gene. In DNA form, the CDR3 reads TGTGCCAGCAGCGCACCGGGACAGCCCCCATTATATGAAGCTTTCTTT. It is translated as CASSAPGQPPLYEAFF.

This CDR3 reads CASQGPGRSPLHF. CDR3 DNA: TGTGCCAGCCAGGGTCCTGGTCGTTCACCCCTCCACTTT. The chain couples TRBV28 to TRBJ1-6, with TRBD1 as a possible D gene (5 bases). This CDR3 region has 13 residues. Trimming took 8 bases from V and 9 from J, leaving 14 bases between them. Germline lookup yields CDR1 MDHEN and CDR2 SYDVKM.

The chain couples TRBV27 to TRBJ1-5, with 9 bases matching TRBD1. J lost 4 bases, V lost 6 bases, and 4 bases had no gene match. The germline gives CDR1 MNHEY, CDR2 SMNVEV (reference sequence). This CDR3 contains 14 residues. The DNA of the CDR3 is TGTGCCAGCAGCTGGACAGGGGAGAATCAGCCCCAGCATTTT. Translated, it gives CASSWTGENQPQHF.

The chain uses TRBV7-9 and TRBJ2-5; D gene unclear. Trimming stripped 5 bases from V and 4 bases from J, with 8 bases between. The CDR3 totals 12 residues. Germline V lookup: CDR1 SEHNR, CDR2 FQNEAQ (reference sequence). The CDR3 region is CASSQTPETQYF. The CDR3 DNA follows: TGTGCCAGCAGCCAGACTCCAGAGACCCAGTACTTC.

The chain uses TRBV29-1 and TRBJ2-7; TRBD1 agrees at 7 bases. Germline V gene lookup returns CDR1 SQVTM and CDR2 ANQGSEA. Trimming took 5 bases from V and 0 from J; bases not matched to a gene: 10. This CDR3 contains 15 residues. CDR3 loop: CSVSPDRASSYEQYF. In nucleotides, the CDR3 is TGCAGCGTTTCCCCCGACAGGGCAAGCTCCTACGAGCAGTACTTC.

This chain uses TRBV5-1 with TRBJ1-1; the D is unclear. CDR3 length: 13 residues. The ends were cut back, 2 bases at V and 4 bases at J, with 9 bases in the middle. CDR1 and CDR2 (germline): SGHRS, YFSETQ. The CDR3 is CASSLDTGTEAFF. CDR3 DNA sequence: TGCGCCAGCAGCTTAGACACCGGCACTGAAGCTTTCTTT. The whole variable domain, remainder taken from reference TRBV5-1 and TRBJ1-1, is KAGVTQTPRYLIKTRGQQVTLSCSPISGHRSVSWYQQTPGQGLQFLFEYFSETQRNKGNFPGRFSGRQFSNSRSEMNVSTLELGDSALYLCASSLDTGTEAFFGQGTRLTVV.

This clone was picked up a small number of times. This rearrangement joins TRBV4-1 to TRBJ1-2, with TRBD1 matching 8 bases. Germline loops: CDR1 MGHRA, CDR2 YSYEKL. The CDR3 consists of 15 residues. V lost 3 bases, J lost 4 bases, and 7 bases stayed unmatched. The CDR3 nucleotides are TGCGCCAGCAGCCAGGTGGCAGGGGGCGCCTATGGCTACACCTTC. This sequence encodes CASSQVAGGAYGYTF.

CDR3 bases: TGTGCCAGCAGTTCTCCGAGGGCAGATACGCAGTATTTT. Translation gives CASSSPRADTQYF. The rearrangement links TRBV6-5 to TRBJ2-3; D is possibly TRBD2 (5 bases). Germline CDR1 is MNHEY and CDR2 is SVGAGI. The CDR3 extends over 13 amino acids. V was clipped by 4 bases and J by 4 bases, with 9 bases between them.

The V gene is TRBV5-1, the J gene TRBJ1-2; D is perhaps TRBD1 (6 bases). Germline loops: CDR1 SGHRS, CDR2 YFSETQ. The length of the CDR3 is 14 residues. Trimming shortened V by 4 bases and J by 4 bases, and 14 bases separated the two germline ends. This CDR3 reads CASSIGQQGYGYTF. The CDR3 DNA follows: TGCGCCAGCAGCATTGGACAGCAGGGCTATGGCTACACCTTC.

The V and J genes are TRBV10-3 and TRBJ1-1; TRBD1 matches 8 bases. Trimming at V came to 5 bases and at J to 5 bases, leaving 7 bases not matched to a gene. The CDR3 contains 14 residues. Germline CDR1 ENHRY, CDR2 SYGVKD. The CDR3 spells CAISPGGSGTEAFF. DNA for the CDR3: TGTGCCATCAGTCCAGGGGGCTCGGGGACTGAAGCTTTCTTT.

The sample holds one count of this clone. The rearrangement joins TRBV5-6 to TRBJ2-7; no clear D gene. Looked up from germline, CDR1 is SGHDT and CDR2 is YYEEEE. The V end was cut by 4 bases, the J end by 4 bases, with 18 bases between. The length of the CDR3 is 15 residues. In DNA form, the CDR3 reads TGTGCCAGCAGCGTGAGGTCGCTGCTCTCTTACGAGCAGTACGTC. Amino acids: CASSVRSLLSYEQYV.

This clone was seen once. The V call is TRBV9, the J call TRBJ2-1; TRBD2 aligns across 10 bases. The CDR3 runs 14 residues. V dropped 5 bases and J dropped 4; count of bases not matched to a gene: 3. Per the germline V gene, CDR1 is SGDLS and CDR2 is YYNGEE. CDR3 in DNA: TGTGCCAGCAGTCGGACTAGCGGTTACAATGAGCAGTTCTTC. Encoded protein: CASSRTSGYNEQFF.

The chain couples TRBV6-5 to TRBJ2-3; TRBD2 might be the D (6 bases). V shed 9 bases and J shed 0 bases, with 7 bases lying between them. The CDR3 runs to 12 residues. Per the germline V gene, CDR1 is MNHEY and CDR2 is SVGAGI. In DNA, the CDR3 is TGTGCCAGAGGGACTAGCACAGATACGCAGTATTTT. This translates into CARGTSTDTQYF.

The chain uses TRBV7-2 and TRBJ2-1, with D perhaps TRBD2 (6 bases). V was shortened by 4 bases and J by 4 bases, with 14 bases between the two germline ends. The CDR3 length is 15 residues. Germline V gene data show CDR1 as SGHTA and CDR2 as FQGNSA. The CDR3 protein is CASSSTRGLYNEQFF. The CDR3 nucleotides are TGTGCCAGCAGCTCGACTAGGGGTCTATACAATGAGCAGTTCTTC.